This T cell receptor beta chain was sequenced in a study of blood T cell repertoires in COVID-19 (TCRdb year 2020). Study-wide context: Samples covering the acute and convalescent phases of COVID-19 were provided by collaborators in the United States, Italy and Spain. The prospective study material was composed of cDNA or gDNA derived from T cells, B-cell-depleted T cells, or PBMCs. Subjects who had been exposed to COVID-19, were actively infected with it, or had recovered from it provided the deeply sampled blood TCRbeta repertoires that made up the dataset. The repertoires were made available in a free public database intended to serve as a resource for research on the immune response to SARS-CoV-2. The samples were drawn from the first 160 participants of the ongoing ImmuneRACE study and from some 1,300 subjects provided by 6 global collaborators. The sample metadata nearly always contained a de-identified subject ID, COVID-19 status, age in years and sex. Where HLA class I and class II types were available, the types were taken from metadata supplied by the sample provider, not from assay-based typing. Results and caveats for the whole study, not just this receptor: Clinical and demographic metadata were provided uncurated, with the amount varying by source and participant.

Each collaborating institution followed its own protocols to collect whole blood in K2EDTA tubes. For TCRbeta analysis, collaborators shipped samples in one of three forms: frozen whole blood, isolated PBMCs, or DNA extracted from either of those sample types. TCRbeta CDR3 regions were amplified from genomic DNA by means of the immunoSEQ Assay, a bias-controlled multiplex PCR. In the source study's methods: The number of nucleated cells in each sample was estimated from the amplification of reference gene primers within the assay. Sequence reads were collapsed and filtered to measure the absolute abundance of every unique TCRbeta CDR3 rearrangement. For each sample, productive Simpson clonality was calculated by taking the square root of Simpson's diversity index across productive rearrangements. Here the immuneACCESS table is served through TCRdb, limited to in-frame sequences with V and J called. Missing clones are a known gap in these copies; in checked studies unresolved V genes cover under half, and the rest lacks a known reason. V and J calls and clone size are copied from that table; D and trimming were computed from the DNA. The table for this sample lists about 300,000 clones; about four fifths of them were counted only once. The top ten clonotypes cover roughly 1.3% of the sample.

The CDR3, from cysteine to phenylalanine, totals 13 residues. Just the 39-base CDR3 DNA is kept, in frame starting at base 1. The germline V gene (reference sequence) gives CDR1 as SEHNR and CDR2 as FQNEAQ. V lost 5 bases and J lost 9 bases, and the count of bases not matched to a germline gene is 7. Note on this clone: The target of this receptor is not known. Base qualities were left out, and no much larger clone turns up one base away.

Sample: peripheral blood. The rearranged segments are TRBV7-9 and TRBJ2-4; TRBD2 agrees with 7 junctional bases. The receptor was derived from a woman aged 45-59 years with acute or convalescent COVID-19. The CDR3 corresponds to CASSQSTGGIQYF. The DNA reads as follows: TGTGCCAGCAGCCAATCGACGGGGGGCATTCAGTACTTC.